This T cell receptor beta chain is drawn from a study of blood T cell repertoires in COVID-19. Across the whole study: T cells, B-cell-depleted T cells, or PBMCs provided the cDNA or gDNA that served as material.

This clone was seen a handful of times. V lost 5 bases, J lost 8 bases, and 5 bases stayed unmatched. The CDR3 is made up of 13 amino acids. Study processing details: Amplification of reference gene primers was used by the study to estimate nucleated cell counts. Assay used: immunoSEQ multiplex PCR; TCRdb lists only in-frame clones, some missing. From that table come the V and J calls and clone size; the DNA was used to work out D and trimming. Counted here are around 200,000 clones, about 86% occurring once; the ten biggest clones make up about 6.2%. The material sequenced was peripheral blood. The TCR originated in a man aged 55 to 70 who had recovered from COVID-19. The rearrangement links TRBV12-3 or TRBV12-4 to TRBJ2-2; 7 bases map to TRBD1. CDR3 sequence (DNA): TGTGCCAGCAGTCACGACAGGGCGGGGGAGCTGTTTTTT. This translates into CASSHDRAGELFF.